Listed below are T cell receptor beta chains from one sample, sequenced in a study of blood T cell repertoires in COVID-19. Assay: immunoSEQ multiplex PCR; the TCRdb copy retains only in-frame clones and omits some. The sample carries about 190,000 clones, around 79% recorded once. The sample was peripheral blood. These receptor sequences come from a woman aged 50 to 65 with acute or convalescent COVID-19. Both conserved end residues are part of each CDR3. A D gene is named only where the DNA matches it firmly. Size is stated for part of the rows, as once, few or many counts, or as a class when the clone is expanded.

.,TRBJ1-4,.,TRBV5-1,CASSSDMLAEKLFF,TGCGCCAGCAGCTCAGACATGCTGGCTGAAAAACTGTTTTTT
.,TRBJ1-2,.,TRBV6-1,CASSDGQGYYGYTF,TGTGCCAGCAGTGACGGCCAGGGTTACTATGGCTACACCTTC
TRBD1,TRBJ2-7,.,TRBV14,CASSQESGTGGYEQYF,TGTGCCAGCAGCCAAGAATCCGGGACAGGGGGCTACGAGCAGTACTTC
TRBD2,TRBJ2-5,.,TRBV6-5,CASSYLLAAQETQYF,TGTGCCAGCAGTTACTTACTAGCGGCCCAAGAGACCCAGTACTTC
TRBD1,TRBJ2-1,.,TRBV25-1,CASRDKTGGAKCEQFF,TGTGCCAGCAGGGACAAGACAGGGGGCGCGAAGTGTGAGCAGTTCTTC
.,TRBJ1-2,.,TRBV5-1,CASSLGGLDGYTF,TGCGCCAGCAGCTTGGGAGGGCTCGATGGCTACACCTTC
.,TRBJ2-7,.,TRBV3-1/TRBV3-2,CASSQGPYPNAEQYF,TGTGCCAGCAGCCAAGGTCCCTACCCTAACGCAGAGCAGTACTTC
TRBD2,TRBJ2-3,.,TRBV5-1,CASSPRTSGSYTQYF,TGCGCCAGCAGCCCCAGGACTAGCGGGAGCTACACGCAGTATTTT
TRBD1,TRBJ1-5,few,TRBV19,CASSTGTGGGNQPQHF,TGTGCCAGTAGTACCGGGACAGGGGGTGGCAATCAGCCCCAGCATTTT
TRBD1,TRBJ2-2,few,TRBV18,CASSPQGQGTANTGELFF,TGTGCCAGCTCACCGCAGGGACAGGGGACTGCGAACACCGGGGAGCTGTTTTTT
TRBD2,TRBJ2-2,once,TRBV7-7,CASSHVGGGRELFF,TGTGCTAGCAGCCACGTCGGGGGGGGCAGGGAGCTGTTTTTT
TRBD1,TRBJ1-4,.,TRBV7-9,CASSYRDRDEKLFF,TGTGCCAGCAGCTACCGGGACAGGGATGAAAAACTGTTTTTT
.,TRBJ1-6,few,TRBV2,CASSAGNSPLHF,TGTGCCAGCAGTGCGGGAAATTCACCCCTCCACTTT
TRBD1,TRBJ1-1,.,TRBV6-5,CASRDRGVTEAFF,TGTGCCAGCAGGGACAGGGGGGTCACTGAAGCTTTCTTT
TRBD2,TRBJ2-1,.,TRBV5-5,CASSKRESSYNEQFF,TGTGCCAGCAGTAAGCGGGAGAGCTCCTACAATGAGCAGTTCTTC
TRBD2,TRBJ2-3,.,TRBV27,CASSSASGEITDTQYF,TGTGCCAGCAGTTCGGCGAGCGGGGAAATCACAGATACGCAGTATTTT
.,TRBJ2-3,.,TRBV9,CASSATRVGTDTQYF,TGTGCCAGCAGCGCCACTAGGGTCGGCACAGATACGCAGTATTTT
.,TRBJ1-2,.,TRBV28,CASSLWVGQYGYTF,TGTGCCAGCAGTTTGTGGGTCGGACAGTATGGCTACACCTTC
.,TRBJ2-7,.,TRBV6-2/TRBV6-3,CASSYLQNYEQYF,TGTGCCAGCAGTTACCTTCAGAACTACGAGCAGTACTTC
TRBD1,TRBJ2-1,.,TRBV5-6,CASSATGANEQFF,TGTGCCAGCAGCGCGACAGGGGCAAATGAGCAGTTCTTC
.,TRBJ2-5,.,TRBV7-2,CASSLVNREQETQYF,TGTGCCAGCAGCTTAGTAAACAGGGAACAAGAGACCCAGTACTTC
TRBD2,TRBJ2-7,.,TRBV6-2/TRBV6-3,CASSLRASGNSYEQYF,TGTGCCAGCAGCCTTCGGGCTAGCGGGAACTCCTACGAGCAGTACTTC
.,TRBJ2-7,.,TRBV27,CASSPAGIGSYEQYF,TGTGCCAGCAGTCCAGCCGGGATAGGGTCCTACGAGCAGTACTTC
.,TRBJ2-3,.,TRBV7-8,CASSFTGRGDTQYF,TGTGCCAGCAGCTTCACGGGACGGGGGGATACGCAGTATTTT
.,TRBJ1-4,.,TRBV27,CASQPGVGNEKLFF,TGTGCTTCCCAGCCCGGGGTGGGTAATGAAAAACTGTTTTTT
TRBD1,TRBJ1-4,.,TRBV11-2,CASSSDRGFEKLFF,TGTGCCAGCAGCTCGGACAGGGGGTTTGAAAAACTGTTTTTT
TRBD2,TRBJ2-1,.,TRBV19,CASSIGGEANEQFF,TGTGCCAGTAGTATTGGGGGGGAAGCGAATGAGCAGTTCTTC
.,TRBJ1-1,.,TRBV28,CASSGGNTEAFF,TGTGCCAGCTCGGGGGGTAACACTGAAGCTTTCTTT
TRBD1,TRBJ2-3,once,TRBV5-1,CASSFGTGTDTQYF,TGCGCCAGCAGCTTTGGGACAGGGACAGATACGCAGTATTTT
TRBD1,TRBJ1-5,.,TRBV2,CASSPAWGQGWNSNQPQHF,TGTGCCAGCAGTCCGGCCTGGGGACAGGGATGGAATAGCAATCAGCCCCAGCATTTT
TRBD1,TRBJ1-2,.,TRBV28,CASSPGGRTYGYTF,TGTGCCAGCAGTCCAGGGGGGAGGACCTATGGCTACACCTTC
.,TRBJ2-2,.,TRBV7-7,CASSASGTGELFF,TGTGCCAGCAGCGCCTCAGGGACCGGGGAGCTGTTTTTT
.,TRBJ1-4,few,TRBV24-1,CATSDRSGTNEKLFF,TGTGCCACCAGTGATCGATCAGGAACTAATGAAAAACTGTTTTTT
TRBD2,TRBJ2-7,.,TRBV30,CAWSREGPYEQYF,TGTGCCTGGAGCCGGGAGGGTCCGTACGAGCAGTACTTC
.,TRBJ1-2,.,TRBV3-1/TRBV3-2,CASSLGQSNYGYTF,TGTGCCAGCAGCCTTGGACAGTCTAACTATGGCTACACCTTC
.,TRBJ2-1,many,TRBV6-6,CASTWALTDEQFF,TGTGCCAGCACCTGGGCCCTCACGGATGAGCAGTTCTTC